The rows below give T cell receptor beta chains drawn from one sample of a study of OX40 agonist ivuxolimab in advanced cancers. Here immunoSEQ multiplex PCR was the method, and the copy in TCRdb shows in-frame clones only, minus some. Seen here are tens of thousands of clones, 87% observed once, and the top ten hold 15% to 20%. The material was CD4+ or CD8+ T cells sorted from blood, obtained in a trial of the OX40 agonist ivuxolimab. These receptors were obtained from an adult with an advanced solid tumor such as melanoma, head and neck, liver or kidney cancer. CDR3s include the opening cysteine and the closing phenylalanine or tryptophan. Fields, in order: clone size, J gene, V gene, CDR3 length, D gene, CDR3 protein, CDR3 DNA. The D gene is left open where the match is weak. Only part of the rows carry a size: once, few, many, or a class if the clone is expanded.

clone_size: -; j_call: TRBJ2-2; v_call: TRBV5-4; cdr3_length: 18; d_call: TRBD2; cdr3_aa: CASSGGTSGSTSTGELFF; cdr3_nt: TGTGCCAGCAGCGGTGGGACTAGCGGGAGTACCAGCACCGGGGAGCTGTTTTTT
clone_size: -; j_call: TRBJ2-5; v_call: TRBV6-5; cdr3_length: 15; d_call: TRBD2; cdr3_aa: CASSLGLDFQETQYF; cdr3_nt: TGTGCCAGCAGTCTCGGACTAGACTTTCAAGAGACCCAGTACTTC
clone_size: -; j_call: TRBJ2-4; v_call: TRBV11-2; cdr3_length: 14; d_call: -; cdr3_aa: CASRTSRGKNIQYF; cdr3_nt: TGTGCCAGCAGAACTTCCAGGGGCAAAAACATTCAGTACTTC
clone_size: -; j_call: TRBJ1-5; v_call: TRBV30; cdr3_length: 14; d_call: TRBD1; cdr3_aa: CAWSAGTGVQPQHF; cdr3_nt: TGTGCCTGGAGTGCCGGGACAGGGGTTCAGCCCCAGCATTTT
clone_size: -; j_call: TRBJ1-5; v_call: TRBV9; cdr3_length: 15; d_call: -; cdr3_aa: CASSVGPGDNQPQHF; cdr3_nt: TGTGCCAGCAGCGTAGGCCCAGGGGACAATCAGCCCCAGCATTTT
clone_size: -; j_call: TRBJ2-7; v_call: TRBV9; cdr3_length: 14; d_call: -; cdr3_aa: CASSVGPGSYEQYF; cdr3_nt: TGTGCCAGCAGCGTAGGTCCAGGCTCCTACGAGCAGTACTTC
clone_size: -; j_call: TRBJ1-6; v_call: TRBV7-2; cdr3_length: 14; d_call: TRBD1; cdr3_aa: CASSPRQGGSPLHF; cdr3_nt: TGTGCCAGCAGCCCCCGACAGGGAGGTTCACCCCTCCACTTT
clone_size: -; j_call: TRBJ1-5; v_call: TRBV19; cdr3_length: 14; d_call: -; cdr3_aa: CASTLMRGDQPQHF; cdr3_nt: TGTGCCAGTACCCTAATGCGGGGGGACCAGCCCCAGCATTTT
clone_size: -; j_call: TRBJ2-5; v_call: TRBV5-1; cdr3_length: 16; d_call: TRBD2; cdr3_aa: CASSYPTSGGEETQYF; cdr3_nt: TGCGCCAGCAGCTACCCGACTAGCGGGGGGGAAGAGACCCAGTACTTC
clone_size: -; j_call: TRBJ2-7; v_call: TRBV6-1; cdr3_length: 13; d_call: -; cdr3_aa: CASSEYRSYEQYF; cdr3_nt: TGTGCCAGCAGTGAATACAGGTCCTACGAGCAGTACTTC
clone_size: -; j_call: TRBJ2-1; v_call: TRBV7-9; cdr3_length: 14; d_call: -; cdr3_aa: CASRLGGLVDEQFF; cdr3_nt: TGTGCCAGCAGACTGGGGGGGCTAGTGGATGAGCAGTTCTTC
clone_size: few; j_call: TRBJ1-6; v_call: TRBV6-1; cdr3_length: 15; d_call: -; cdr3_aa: CASSGPGVYNSPLHF; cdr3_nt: TGTGCCAGCAGTGGCCCCGGGGTCTATAATTCACCCCTCCACTTT
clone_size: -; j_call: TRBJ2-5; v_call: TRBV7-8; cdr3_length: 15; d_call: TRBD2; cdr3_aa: CASSLDGTSRKTQYF; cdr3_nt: TGTGCCAGCAGCTTAGATGGGACTAGCAGAAAGACCCAGTACTTC
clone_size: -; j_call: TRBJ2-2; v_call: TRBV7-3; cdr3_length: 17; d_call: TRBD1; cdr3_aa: CASSLSSRQGSTGELFF; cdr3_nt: TGTGCCAGCAGCTTGTCCTCTCGACAGGGGTCGACCGGGGAGCTGTTTTTT
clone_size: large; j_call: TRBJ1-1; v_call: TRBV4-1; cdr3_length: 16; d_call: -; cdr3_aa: CASSQDAGRLNSGAFF; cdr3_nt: TGCGCCAGCAGCCAAGATGCGGGCAGGCTCAACTCGGGAGCTTTCTTT
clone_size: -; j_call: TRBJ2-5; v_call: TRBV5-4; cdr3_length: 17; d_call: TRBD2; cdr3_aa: CASSPDGERGGRETQYF; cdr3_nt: TGTGCCAGCAGCCCGGATGGCGAGCGGGGGGGCAGGGAGACCCAGTACTTC
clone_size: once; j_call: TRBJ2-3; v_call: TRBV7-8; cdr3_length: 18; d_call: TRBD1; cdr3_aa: CASSLVWTGPTSTDTQYF; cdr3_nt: TGTGCCAGCAGCCTTGTTTGGACAGGGCCTACTAGCACAGATACGCAGTATTTT
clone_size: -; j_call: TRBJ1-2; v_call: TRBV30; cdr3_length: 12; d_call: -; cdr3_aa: CAWSYLDNGYTF; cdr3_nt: TGTGCCTGGAGTTACCTAGACAACGGCTACACCTTC
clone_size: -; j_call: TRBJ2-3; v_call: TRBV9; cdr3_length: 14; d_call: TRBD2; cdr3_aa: CASSVGSGTDTQYF; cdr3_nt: TGTGCCAGCAGCGTAGGTAGCGGGACAGATACGCAGTATTTT
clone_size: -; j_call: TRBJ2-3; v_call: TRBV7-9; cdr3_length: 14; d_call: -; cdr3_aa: CASSLSRDTDTQYF; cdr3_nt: TGTGCCAGCAGCTTATCACGGGATACAGATACGCAGTATTTT
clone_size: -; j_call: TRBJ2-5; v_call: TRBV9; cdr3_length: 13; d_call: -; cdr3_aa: CASSVSYQETQYF; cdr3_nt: TGTGCCAGCAGCGTATCCTACCAAGAGACCCAGTACTTC
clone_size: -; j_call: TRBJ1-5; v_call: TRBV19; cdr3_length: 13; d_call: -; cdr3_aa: CASSIGQNQPQHF; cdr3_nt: TGTGCCAGTAGTATCGGGCAAAATCAGCCCCAGCATTTT
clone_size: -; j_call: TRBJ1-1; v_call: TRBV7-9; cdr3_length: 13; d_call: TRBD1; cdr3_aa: CASSPPDRDEAFF; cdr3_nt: TGTGCCAGCAGCCCCCCGGACAGGGACGAAGCTTTCTTT
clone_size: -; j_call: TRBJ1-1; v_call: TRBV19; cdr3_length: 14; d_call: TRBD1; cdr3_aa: CASSIGDSNTEAFF; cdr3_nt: TGTGCCAGTAGTATCGGGGACAGCAACACTGAAGCTTTCTTT
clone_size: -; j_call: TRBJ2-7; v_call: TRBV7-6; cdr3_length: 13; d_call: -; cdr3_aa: CASSLGVDYEQYF; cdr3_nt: TGTGCCAGCAGCTTAGGAGTCGACTACGAGCAGTACTTC
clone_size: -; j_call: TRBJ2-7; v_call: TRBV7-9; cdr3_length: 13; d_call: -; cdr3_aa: CASSLEQYYEQYF; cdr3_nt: TGTGCCAGCAGCTTAGAACAGTACTACGAGCAGTACTTC
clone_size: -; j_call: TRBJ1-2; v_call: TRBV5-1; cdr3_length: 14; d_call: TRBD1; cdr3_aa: CASSATTGDYGYTF; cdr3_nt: TGCGCCAGCAGCGCAACAACAGGGGACTATGGCTACACCTTC
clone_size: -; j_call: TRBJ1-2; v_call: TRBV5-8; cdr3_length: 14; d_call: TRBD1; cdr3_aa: CASSYGDRVDGYTF; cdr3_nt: TGTGCCAGCAGCTATGGGGACAGGGTCGACGGCTACACCTTC
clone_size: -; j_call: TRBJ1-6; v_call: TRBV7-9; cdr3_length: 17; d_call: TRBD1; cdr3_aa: CASSLVARTGGGSPLHF; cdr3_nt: TGTGCCAGCAGCTTAGTCGCTCGGACAGGGGGAGGGTCACCCCTCCACTTT
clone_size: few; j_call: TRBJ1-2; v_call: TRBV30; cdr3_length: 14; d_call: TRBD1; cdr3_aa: CAWSDPTGLEGYTF; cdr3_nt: TGTGCCTGGAGCGACCCGACAGGGTTGGAAGGCTACACCTTC
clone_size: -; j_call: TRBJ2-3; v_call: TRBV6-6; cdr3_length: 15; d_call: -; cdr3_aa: CASSVEGGRTDTQYF; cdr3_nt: TGTGCCAGCAGTGTGGAGGGGGGGCGCACAGATACGCAGTATTTT
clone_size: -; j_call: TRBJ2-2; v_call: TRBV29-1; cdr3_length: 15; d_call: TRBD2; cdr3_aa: CSVEGGGLNTGELFF; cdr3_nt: TGCAGCGTTGAAGGCGGGGGGTTGAACACCGGGGAGCTGTTTTTT
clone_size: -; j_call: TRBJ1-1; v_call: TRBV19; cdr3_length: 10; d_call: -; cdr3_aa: CAGGNTEAFF; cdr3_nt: TGTGCCGGGGGAAACACTGAAGCTTTCTTT
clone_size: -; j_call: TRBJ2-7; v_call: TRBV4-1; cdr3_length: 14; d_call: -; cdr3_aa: CASSQDRGAYEQYF; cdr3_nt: TGCGCCAGCAGCCAAGACAGGGGTGCCTACGAGCAGTACTTC
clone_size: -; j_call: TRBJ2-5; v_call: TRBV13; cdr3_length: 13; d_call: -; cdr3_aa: CASRGQFQETQYF; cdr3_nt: TGTGCCAGCCGGGGACAATTCCAAGAGACCCAGTACTTC
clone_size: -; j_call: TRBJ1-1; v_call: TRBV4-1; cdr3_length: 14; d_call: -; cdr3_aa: CASSQGAGFPEAFF; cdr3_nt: TGCGCCAGCAGCCAAGGCGCGGGGTTCCCTGAAGCTTTCTTT
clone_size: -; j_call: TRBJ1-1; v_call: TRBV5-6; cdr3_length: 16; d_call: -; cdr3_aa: CASSSFWMGPNTEAFF; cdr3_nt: TGTGCCAGCAGCTCGTTTTGGATGGGTCCGAACACTGAAGCTTTCTTT
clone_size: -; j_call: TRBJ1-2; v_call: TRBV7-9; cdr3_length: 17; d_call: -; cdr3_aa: CASSFDPGTGKDYGYTF; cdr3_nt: TGTGCCAGCAGCTTTGATCCGGGTACGGGGAAGGACTATGGCTACACCTTC
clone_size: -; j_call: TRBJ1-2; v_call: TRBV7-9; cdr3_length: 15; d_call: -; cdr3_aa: CASSSQARGGGGYTF; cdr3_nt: TGTGCCAGCAGCTCTCAAGCCCGGGGAGGGGGTGGCTACACCTTC
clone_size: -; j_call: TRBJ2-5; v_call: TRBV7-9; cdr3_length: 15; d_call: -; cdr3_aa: CASSAWGAQQETQYF; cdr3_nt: TGTGCCAGCAGTGCGTGGGGGGCGCAACAAGAGACCCAGTACTTC
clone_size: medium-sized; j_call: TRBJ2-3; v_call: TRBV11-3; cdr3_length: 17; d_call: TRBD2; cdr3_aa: CASSTRTSGKDTDTQYF; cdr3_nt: TGTGCCAGCAGCACTCGGACTAGCGGGAAGGACACAGATACGCAGTATTTT
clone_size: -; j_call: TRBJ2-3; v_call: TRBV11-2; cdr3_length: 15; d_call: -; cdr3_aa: CASSFRSRGTDTQYF; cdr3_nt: TGTGCCAGCAGCTTTCGAAGCAGGGGCACAGATACGCAGTATTTT
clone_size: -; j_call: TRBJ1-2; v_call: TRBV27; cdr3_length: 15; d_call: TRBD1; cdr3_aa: CASSLSTGVNYGYTF; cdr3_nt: TGTGCCAGCAGTTTATCGACAGGGGTTAACTATGGCTACACCTTC
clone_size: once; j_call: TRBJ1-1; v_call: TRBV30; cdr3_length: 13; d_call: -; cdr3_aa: CAWSLDTYTEAFF; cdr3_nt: TGTGCCTGGAGTTTGGACACCTACACTGAAGCTTTCTTT
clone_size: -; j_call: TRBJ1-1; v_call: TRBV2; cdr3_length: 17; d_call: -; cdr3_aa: CASSASEFGAQNTEAFF; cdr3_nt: TGTGCCAGCAGTGCATCGGAGTTTGGGGCACAGAACACTGAAGCTTTCTTT
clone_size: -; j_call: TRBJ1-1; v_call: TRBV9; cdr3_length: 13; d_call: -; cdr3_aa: CASSVWGETEAFF; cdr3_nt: TGTGCCAGCAGCGTGTGGGGGGAGACTGAAGCTTTCTTT
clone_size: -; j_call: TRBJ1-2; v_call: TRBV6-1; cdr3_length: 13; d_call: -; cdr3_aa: CASSEPDSRGYTF; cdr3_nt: TGTGCCAGCAGTGAACCCGACAGCCGGGGCTACACCTTC
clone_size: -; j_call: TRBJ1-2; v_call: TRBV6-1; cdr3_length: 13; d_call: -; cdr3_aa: CASSPAGSGGYTF; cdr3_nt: TGTGCCAGCAGTCCCGCCGGCAGTGGTGGCTACACCTTC
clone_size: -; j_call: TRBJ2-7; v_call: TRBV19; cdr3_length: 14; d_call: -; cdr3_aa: CASSAGLGAYEQYF; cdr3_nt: TGTGCCAGTAGTGCAGGCCTGGGGGCATACGAGCAGTACTTC
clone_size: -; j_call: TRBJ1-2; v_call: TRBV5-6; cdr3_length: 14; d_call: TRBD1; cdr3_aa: CASSLLQGVNGYTF; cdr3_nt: TGTGCCAGCAGCTTGTTACAGGGGGTGAATGGCTACACCTTC
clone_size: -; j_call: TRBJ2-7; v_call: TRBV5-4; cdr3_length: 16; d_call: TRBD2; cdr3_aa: CASSAYSGGTSYEQYF; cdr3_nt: TGTGCCAGCAGCGCCTATAGCGGGGGGACCTCCTACGAGCAGTACTTC
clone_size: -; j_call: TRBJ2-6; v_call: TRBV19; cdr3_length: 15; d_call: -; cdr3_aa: CASIGVASGANVLTF; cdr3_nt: TGTGCCAGTATCGGCGTGGCCTCTGGGGCCAACGTCCTGACTTTC
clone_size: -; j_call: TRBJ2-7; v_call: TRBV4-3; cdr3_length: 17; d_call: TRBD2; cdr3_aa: CASSQGVERGVYYEQYF; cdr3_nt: TGCGCCAGCAGCCAAGGGGTTGAGCGGGGGGTATACTACGAGCAGTACTTC
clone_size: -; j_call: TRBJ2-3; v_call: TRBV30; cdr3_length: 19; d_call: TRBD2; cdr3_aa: CACTTGLAGVGPDTDTQYF; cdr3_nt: TGTGCCTGCACCACGGGACTAGCGGGGGTGGGTCCCGACACAGATACGCAGTATTTT
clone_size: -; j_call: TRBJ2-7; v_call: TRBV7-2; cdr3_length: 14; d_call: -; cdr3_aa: CASSPGHSSYEQYF; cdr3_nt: TGTGCCAGCAGCCCAGGACATTCTTCCTACGAGCAGTACTTC